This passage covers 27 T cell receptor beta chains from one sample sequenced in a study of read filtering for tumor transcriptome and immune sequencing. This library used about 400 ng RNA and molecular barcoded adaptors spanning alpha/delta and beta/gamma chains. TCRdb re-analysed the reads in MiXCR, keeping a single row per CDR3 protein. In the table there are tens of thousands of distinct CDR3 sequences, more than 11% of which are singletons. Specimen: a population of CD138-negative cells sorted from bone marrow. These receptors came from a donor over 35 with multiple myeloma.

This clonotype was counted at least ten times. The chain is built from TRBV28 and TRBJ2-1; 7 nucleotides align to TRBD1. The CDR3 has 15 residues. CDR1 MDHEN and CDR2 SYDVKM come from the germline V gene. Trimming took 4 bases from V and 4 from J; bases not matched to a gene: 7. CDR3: CASSYLQGIYNEQFF. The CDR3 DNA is TGTGCCAGCAGTTACCTACAGGGGATATACAATGAGCAGTTCTTC.

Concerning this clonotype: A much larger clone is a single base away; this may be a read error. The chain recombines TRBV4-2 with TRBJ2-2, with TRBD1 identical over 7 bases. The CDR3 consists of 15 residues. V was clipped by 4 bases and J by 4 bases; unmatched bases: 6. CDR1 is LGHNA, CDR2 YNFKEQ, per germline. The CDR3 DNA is TGTGCCAGCAGCCCGGAGACAGGGACCACCGGGGAGCTGTTTTTT. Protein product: CASSPETGTTGELFF.

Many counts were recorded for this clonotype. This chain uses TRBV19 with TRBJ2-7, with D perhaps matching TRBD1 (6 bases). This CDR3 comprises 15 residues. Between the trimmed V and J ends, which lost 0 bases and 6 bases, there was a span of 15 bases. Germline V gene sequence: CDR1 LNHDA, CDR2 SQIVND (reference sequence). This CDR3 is CASSIETGQGAEQYF. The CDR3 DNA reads TGTGCCAGTAGTATAGAGACGGGACAAGGGGCCGAGCAGTACTTC.

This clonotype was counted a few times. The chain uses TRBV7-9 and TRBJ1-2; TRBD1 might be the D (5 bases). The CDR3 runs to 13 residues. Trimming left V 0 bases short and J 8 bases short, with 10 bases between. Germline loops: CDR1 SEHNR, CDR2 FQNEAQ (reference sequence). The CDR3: CASSLAQVAGYTF. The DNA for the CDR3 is TGTGCCAGCAGCTTAGCACAGGTGGCAGGCTACACCTTC.

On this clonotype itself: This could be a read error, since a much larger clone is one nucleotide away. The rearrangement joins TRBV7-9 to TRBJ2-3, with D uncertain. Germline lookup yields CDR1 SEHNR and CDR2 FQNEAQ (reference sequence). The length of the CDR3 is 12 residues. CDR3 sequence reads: CASSLTKDTPYF. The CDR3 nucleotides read TGTGCCAGCAGCCTAACTAAGGATACGCCGTATTTT. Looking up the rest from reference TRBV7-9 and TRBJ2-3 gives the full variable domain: DTGVSQNPRHKITKRGQNVTFRCDPISEHNRLYWYRQTLGQGPEFLTYFQNEAQLEKSRLLSDRFSAERPKGSFSTLEIQRTEQGDSAMYLCASSLTKDTPYFGPGTRLTVL.

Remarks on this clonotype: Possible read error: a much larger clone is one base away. Written as DNA, the CDR3 is TGTGCCAGCAGCTCTTTCGGACTAACGGGAGAACCACTCTACAATGAGCAGTTCTTC. The encoded protein is CASSSFGLTGEPLYNEQFF. This sequence joins TRBV7-9 and TRBJ2-1, with D possibly being TRBD2 (6 bases). CDR1 is SEHNR, CDR2 FQNEAQ, per germline (reference sequence). This CDR3 comprises 19 residues. V was pared by 4 bases and J by 3 bases, with 25 bases between.

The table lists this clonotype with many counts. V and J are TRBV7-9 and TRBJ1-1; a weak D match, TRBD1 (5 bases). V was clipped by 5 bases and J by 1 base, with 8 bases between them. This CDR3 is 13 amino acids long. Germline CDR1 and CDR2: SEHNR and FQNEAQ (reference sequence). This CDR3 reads CASSLGENTEAFF. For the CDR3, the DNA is TGTGCCAGCAGCCTAGGGGAGAACACTGAAGCTTTCTTT.

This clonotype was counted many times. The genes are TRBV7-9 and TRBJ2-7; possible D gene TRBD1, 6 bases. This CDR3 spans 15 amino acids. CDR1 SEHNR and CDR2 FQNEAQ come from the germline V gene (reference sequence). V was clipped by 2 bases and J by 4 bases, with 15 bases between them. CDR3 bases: TGTGCCAGCAGCTTACAGGGGTCTAAAGATTACGAGCAGTACTTC. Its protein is CASSLQGSKDYEQYF.

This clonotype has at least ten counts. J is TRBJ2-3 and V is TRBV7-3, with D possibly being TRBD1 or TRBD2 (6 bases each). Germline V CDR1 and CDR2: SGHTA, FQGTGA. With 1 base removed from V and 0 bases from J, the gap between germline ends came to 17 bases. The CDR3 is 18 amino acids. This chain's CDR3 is CASSLKGGRAGSTDTQYF. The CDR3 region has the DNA TGTGCCAGCAGCTTAAAGGGGGGCAGGGCGGGAAGCACAGATACGCAGTATTTT.

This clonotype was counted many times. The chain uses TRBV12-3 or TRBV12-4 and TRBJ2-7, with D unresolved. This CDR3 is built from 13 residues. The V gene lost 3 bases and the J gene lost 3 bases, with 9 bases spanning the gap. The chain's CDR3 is CASSFSSSYEQYF. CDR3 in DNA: TGTGCCAGCAGTTTTAGCAGTAGCTACGAGCAGTACTTC.

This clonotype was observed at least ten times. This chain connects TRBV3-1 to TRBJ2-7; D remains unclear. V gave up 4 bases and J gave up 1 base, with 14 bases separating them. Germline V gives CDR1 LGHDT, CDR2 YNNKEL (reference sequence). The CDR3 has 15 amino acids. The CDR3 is CASSPDPGLSYEQYF. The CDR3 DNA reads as TGTGCCAGCAGCCCCGATCCGGGTCTATCCTACGAGCAGTACTTC.

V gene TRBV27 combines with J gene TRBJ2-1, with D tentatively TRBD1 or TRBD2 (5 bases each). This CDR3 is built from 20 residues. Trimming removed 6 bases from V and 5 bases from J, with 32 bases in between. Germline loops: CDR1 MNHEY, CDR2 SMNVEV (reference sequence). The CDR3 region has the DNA TGTGCCAGCAGGAAAACAGGACCCACCCCAGCTAGCAGTCTAAACAATGAGCAGTTCTTC. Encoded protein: CASRKTGPTPASSLNNEQFF.

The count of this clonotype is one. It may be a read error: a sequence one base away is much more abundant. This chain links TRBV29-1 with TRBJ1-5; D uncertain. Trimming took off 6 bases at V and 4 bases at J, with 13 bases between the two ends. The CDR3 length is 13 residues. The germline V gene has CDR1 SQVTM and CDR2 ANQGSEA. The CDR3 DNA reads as TGCAGCGTGTCCTCGGTGTTAAATCAGCCCCAGCATTTT. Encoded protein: CSVSSVLNQPQHF.

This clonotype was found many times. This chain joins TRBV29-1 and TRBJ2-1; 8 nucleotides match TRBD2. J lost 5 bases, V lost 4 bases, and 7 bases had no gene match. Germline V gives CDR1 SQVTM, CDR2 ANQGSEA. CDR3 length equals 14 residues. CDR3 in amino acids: CSVVRLAGNNEQFF. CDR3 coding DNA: TGCAGCGTTGTACGGCTAGCGGGTAACAATGAGCAGTTCTTC.

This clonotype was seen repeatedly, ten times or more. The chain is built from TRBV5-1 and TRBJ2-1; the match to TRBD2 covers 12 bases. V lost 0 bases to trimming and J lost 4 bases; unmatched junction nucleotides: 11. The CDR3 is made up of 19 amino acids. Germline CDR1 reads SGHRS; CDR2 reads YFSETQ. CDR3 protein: CASSLGGTSGPPRYNEQFF. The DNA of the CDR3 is TGCGCCAGCAGCTTGGGGGGGACTAGCGGGCCACCCAGATACAATGAGCAGTTCTTC.

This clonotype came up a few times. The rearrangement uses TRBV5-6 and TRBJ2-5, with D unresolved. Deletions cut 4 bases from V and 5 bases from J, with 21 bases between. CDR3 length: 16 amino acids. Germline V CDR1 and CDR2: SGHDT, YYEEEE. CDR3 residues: CASSPSQPPPEETQYF. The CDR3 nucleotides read TGTGCCAGCAGCCCCTCACAGCCACCCCCCGAGGAGACCCAGTACTTC.

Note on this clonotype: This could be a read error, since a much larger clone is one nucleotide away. CDR3 amino acids: CASSFPGTSGYEQYF. For the CDR3, the DNA is TGTGCCAGCAGCTTTCCCGGGACTAGCGGCTACGAGCAGTACTTC. The chain combines TRBV11-2 with TRBJ2-7; 11 bases are shared with TRBD2. Germline V CDR1 and CDR2: SGHAT, FQNNGV. Unmatched junction bases numbered 4, after V lost 3 bases and J lost 3 bases. This CDR3 comprises 15 residues.

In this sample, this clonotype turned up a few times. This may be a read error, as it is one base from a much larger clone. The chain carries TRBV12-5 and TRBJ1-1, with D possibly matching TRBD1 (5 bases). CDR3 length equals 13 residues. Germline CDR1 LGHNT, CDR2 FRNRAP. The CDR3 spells CASGTGANTEVFF. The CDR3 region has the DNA TGTGCTAGTGGTACCGGGGCGAACACTGAAGTTTTCTTT.

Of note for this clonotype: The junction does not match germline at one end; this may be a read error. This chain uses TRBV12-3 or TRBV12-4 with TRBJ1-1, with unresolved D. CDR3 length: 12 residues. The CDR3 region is CVSSPRTAEAFF. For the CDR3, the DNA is TGTGTCAGCAGTCCCCGGACCGCTGAAGCTTTCTTC.

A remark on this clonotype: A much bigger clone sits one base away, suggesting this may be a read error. The CDR3 sequence is CSARTAVTDNEQFF. For the CDR3, the DNA is TGCAGTGCTCGTACAGCGGTGACTGACAATGAGCAGTTCTTC. V and J are TRBV20-1 and TRBJ2-1, with D tentatively TRBD2 (5 bases). The ends were cut back, 5 bases at V and 5 bases at J, with 16 bases in the middle. This CDR3 is built from 14 residues. Per germline, CDR1 DFQATT and CDR2 SNEGSKA (reference sequence).

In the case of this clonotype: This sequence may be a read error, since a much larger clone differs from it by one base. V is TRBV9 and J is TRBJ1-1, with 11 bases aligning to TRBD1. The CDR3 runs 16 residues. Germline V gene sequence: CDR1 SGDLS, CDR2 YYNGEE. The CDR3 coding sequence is TGTGCCAGCGGCGTAGGGTCGGGACAGGGGGACACTGAAGCTTTCTTT. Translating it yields CASGVGSGQGDTEAFF.

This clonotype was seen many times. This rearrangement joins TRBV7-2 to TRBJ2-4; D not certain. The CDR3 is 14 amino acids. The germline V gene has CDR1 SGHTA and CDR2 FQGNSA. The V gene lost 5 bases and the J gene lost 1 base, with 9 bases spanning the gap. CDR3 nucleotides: TGTGCCAGCAGCCAGACGAGGGCCAAAAACATTCAGTACTTC. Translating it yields CASSQTRAKNIQYF.

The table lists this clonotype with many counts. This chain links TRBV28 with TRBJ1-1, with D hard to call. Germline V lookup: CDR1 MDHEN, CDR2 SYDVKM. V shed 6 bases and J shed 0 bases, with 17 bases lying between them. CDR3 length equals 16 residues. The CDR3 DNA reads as TGTGCCAGCAGCGGCGGACGGATTACCTTGAACACTGAAGCTTTCTTT. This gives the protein CASSGGRITLNTEAFF.

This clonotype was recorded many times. The DNA of the CDR3 is TGTGCCAGCAGCACCCGGACAGGAATGAACACTGAAGCTTTCTTT. Translated, it gives CASSTRTGMNTEAFF. The chain is built from TRBV5-8 and TRBJ1-1, with 7 bases aligning to TRBD1. From germline, CDR1 is SGHTS and CDR2 YDEGEE. CDR3 length equals 15 residues. V shed 4 bases, J shed 0 bases, and the junction held 6 bases outside the gene matches.

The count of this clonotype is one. CDR3 sequence (DNA): TGTGCCATCAAAGGAACAGGGGGCGAGAACACAGATACGCAGTATTTT. Translated, it gives CAIKGTGGENTDTQYF. The chain joins TRBV10-3 to TRBJ2-3; 9 bases agree with TRBD1. This CDR3 region has 16 residues. CDR1 and CDR2 (germline): ENHRY, SYGVKD. J gave up 2 bases and V 7 bases, and 10 bases lay outside the gene matches.

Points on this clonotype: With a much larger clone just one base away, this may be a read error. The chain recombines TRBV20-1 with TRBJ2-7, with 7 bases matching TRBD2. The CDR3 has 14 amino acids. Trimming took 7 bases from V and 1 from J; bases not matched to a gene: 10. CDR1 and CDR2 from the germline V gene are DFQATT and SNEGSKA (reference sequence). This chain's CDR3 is CSVTPGTKSYEQYF. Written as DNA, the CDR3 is TGCAGTGTTACCCCCGGGACTAAATCCTACGAGCAGTACTTC.

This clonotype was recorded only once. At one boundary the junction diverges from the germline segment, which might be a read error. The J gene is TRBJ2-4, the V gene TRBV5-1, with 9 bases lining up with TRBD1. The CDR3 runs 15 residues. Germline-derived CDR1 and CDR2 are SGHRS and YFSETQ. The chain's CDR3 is CASSRTGETKNTQYF. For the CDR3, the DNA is TGCGCCAGCAGCCGGACAGGGGAGACCAAAAACACTCAGTACTTC.